The TCR beta chain under discussion was sequenced for a study of memory CD4+ T cells and cytomegalovirus serostatus. On the study more broadly: Healthy Belgian adult donors included roughly ten CMV-positive and some 24 CMV-negative people.

This clone was observed a handful of times. The method was immunoSEQ multiplex PCR; TCRdb's version includes in-frame clones alone and lacks a portion of them. The sample has about 64,000 clones, approximately 80% seen once. The sort gate was single viable CD3+CD4+CD8-CD45RO+ cells for memory CD4+ T cells. The receptor comes from an adult in good health and CMV-seronegative. The sample consisted of memory CD4+ T cells from blood.

The CDR3 DNA follows: TGTGCCAGTACCCCGACAGGGACATACTCGGCTGAAGCTTTCTTT. As protein: CASTPTGTYSAEAFF. The genes are TRBV19 and TRBJ1-1; TRBD1 matches 7 bases. The germline gives CDR1 LNHDA, CDR2 SQIVND (reference sequence). The junction had 14 bases not matched to a gene; V was cut back by 7 bases and J by 6 bases. This CDR3 comprises 15 residues.